Reported below is one TCR beta chain. This clonotype has just a few counts. The target of this receptor is not known. No much larger clone exists at a distance of one base, and base qualities are not known. This entry belongs to a study of T-cell reconstitution after alpha-beta-depleted transplantation in children listed by TCRdb under 2016. The study in broad terms: Using TCR repertoire profiling, the study followed T-cell immune reconstitution in a quantitative way in children after TCRalphabeta/CD19-depleted allogeneic hematopoietic cell transplantation. What the study reported, not specific to this receptor: About two months after transplant, the apparently early recovery of alphabetaT-cell counts reportedly depended on just several hundred clones that had expanded rapidly and came from non-depleted graft cells. Over subsequent months, a decline in hyperexpanded clone frequencies was noted, and after one year, T-cell counts and TCRbeta diversity were mostly ascribed to newly produced T cells. The high TCRbeta diversity at day 60 in some patients was ascribed to recipient T cells and intrathymic progenitors that had survived conditioning.

The sample's treatment or condition label, decoded: allogeneic hematopoietic cell transplantation with graft depleted of TCRalphabeta T cells and CD19 B cells. Transplant recipients were children who received TCRalphabeta/CD19-depleted allogeneic hematopoietic cell grafts. The receptor library was made with PCR. Sequencing used an Illumina HiSeq 2500. To normalize quantification of the TCRbeta repertoire, the TCR libraries were built with molecular barcoding that relied on unique molecular identifiers. TCRdb's own reprocessing of the public reads used fastp at Q25 and MiXCR and kept productive beta chains. Each entry merges the rows of one CDR3 protein and shows their most common DNA and genes. The sample table contains 800,000 to 1,000,000 distinct CDR3 sequences; only one count was recorded for about 31% of them. In total, the top ten clones hold about 28% of the sample. The clonotype originates from a boy under three years old who had a stem cell transplant for SCID, so the T cells may come from the graft donor. The sequenced sample was PBMCs, mostly from graft donor cells, obtained 360 days after TCRalphabeta/CD19-depleted stem cell transplant.

The CDR3 region has the sequence CASSQTIRGGAADTQYF. The nucleotide sequence reads as follows: TGCGCCAGCAGCCAAACCATTCGCGGGGGGGCTGCAGATACGCAGTATTTT. The receptor chain draws on TRBV4-3 and TRBJ2-3; 9 middle bases align to TRBD2. Here V drops 2 bases and J drops 4 bases, and the junction holds 10 bases not matched to any gene. The germline V gene sets CDR1 to LGHNA and CDR2 to YSLEER. Its CDR3 holds 17 amino acids, cysteine through phenylalanine. The entry retains the CDR3 DNA only, 51 bases that are in frame from base 1.